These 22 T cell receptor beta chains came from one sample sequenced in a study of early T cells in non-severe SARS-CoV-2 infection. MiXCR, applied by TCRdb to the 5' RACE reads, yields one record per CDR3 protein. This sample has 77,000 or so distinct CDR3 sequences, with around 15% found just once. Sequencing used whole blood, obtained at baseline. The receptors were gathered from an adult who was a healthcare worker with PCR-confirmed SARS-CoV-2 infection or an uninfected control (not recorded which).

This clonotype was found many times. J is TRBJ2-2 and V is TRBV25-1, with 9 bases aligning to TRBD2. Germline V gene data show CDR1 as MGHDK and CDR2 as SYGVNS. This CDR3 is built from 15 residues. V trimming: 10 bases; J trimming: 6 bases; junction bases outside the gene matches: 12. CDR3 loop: CATRQREDSSGELFF. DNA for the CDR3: TGTGCCACCAGGCAGCGGGAGGATAGTTCCGGGGAGCTGTTTTTT.

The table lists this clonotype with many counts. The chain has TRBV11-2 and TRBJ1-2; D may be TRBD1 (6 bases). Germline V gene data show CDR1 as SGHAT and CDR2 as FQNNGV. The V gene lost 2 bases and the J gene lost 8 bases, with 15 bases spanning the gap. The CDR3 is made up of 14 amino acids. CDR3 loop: CASSLNRGTSGYTF. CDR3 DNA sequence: TGTGCCAGCAGCTTAAATCGAGGGACATCCGGCTACACCTTC.

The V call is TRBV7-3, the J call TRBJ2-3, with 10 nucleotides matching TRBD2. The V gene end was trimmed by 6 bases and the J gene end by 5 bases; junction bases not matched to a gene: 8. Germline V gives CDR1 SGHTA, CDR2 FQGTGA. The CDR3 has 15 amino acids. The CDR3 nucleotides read TGTGCCAGCAGTTCTCTAGCGGGAGTCGAAGATACGCAGTATTTT. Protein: CASSSLAGVEDTQYF. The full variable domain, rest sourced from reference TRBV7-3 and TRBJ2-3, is GAGVSQTPSNKVTEKGKYVELRCDPISGHTALYWYRQSLGQGPEFLIYFQGTGAADDSGLPNDRFFAVRPEGSVSTLKIQRTERGDSAVYLCASSSLAGVEDTQYFGPGTRLTVL.

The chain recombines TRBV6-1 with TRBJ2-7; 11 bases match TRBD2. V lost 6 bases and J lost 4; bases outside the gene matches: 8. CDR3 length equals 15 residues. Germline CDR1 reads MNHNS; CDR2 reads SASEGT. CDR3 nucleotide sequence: TGTGCCAGCAGCGTGGGACTAGCGGAGGGGTACGAGCAGTACTTC. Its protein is CASSVGLAEGYEQYF.

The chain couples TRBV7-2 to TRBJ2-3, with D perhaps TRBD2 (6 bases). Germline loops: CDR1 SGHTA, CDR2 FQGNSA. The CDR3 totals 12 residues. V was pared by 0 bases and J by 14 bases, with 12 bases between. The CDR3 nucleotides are TGTGCCAGCAGCTTAGCCCGGGACTCCTCGTATTTT. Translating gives CASSLARDSSYF.

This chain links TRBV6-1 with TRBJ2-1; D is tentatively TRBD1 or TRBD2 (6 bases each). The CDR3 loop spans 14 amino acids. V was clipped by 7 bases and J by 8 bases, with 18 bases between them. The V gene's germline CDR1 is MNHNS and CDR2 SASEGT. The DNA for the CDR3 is TGTGCCAGCACCGAAGGAGGGGGGCTCCATGAGCAGTTCTTC. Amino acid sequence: CASTEGGGLHEQFF.

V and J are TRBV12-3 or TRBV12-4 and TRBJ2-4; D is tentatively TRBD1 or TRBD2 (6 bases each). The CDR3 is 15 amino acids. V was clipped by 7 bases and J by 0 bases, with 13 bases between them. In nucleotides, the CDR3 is TGTGCCAGCACTACAGGGACTCTAGCCAAAAACATTCAGTACTTC. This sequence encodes CASTTGTLAKNIQYF.

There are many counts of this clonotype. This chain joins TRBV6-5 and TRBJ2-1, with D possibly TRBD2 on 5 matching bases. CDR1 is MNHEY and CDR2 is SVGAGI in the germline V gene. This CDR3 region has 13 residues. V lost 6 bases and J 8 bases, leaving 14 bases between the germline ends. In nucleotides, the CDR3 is TGTGCCAGCAGCCGTTATAGCGCCGATGAGCAGTTCTTC. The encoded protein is CASSRYSADEQFF.

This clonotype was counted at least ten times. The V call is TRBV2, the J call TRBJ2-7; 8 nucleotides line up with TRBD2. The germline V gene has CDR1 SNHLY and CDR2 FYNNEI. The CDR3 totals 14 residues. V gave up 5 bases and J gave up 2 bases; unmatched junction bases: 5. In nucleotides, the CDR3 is TGTGCCAGCAGTTCTAGCGGGCTGGCCTACGAGCAGTACTTC. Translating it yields CASSSSGLAYEQYF.

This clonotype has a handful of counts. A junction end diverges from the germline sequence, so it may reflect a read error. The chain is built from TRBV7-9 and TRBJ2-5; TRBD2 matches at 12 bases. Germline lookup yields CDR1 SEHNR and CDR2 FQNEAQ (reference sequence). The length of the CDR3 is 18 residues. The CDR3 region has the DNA TGTGTCAGCAGCTCCTCCCCCGGACTAGCGGGGAACCAAGAGACCCAGTACTTC. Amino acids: CVSSSSPGLAGNQETQYF. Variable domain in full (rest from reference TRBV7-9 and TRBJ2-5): DTGVSQNPRHKITKRGQNVTFRCDPISEHNRLYWYRQTLGQGPEFLTYFQNEAQLEKSRLLSDRFSAERPKGSFSTLEIQRTEQGDSAMYLCVSSSSPGLAGNQETQYFGPGTRLLVL.

This chain's CDR3 is CASSYNRLNTEAFF. DNA of the CDR3: TGCGCCAGCAGCTACAACAGACTGAACACTGAAGCTTTCTTT. V usage is TRBV5-1 and J usage is TRBJ1-1; no reliable D call. Germline CDR1 SGHRS, CDR2 YFSETQ. This CDR3 is built from 14 residues. V was shortened by 3 bases and J by 0 bases, with 9 bases between the two germline ends.

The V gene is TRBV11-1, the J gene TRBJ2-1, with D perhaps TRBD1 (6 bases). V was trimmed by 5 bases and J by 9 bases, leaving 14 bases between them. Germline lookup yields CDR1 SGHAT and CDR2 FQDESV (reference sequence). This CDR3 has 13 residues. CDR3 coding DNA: TGTGCCAGCAGCCAACAGGGCGAGGTTGAGCAGTTCTTC. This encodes CASSQQGEVEQFF.

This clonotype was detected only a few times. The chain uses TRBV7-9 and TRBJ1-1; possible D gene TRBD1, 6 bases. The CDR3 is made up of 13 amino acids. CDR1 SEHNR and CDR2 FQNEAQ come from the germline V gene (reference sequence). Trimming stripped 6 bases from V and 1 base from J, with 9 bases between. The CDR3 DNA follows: TGTGCCAGCAGGCAGGGGTCGAACACTGAAGCTTTCTTT. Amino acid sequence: CASRQGSNTEAFF.

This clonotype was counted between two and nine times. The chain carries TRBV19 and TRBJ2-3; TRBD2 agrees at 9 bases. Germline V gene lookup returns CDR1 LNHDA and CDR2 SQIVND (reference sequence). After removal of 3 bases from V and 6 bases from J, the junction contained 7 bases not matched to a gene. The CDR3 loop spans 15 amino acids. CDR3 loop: CASSMTSGRGDTQYF. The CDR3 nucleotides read TGTGCCAGTAGTATGACTAGCGGTCGCGGGGATACGCAGTATTTT.

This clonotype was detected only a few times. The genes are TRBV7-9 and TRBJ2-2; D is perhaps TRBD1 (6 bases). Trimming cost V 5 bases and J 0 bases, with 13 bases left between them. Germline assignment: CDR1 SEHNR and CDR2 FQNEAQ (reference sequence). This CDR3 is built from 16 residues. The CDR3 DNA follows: TGTGCCAGCAGCGGATTTCGGACAGCGAACACCGGGGAGCTGTTTTTT. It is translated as CASSGFRTANTGELFF.

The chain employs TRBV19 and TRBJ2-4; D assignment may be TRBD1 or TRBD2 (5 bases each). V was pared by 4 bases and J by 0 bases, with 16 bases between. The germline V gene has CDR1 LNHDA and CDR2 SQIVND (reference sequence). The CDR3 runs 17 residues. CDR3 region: CASSTPPGLLAKNIQYF. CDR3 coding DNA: TGTGCCAGTAGTACCCCTCCGGGGCTACTAGCCAAAAACATTCAGTACTTC. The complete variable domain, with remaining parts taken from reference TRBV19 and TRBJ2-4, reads DGGITQSPKYLFRKEGQNVTLSCEQNLNHDAMYWYRQDPGQGLRLIYYSQIVNDFQKGDIAEGYSVSREKKESFPLTVTSAQKNPTAFYLCASSTPPGLLAKNIQYFGAGTRLSVL.

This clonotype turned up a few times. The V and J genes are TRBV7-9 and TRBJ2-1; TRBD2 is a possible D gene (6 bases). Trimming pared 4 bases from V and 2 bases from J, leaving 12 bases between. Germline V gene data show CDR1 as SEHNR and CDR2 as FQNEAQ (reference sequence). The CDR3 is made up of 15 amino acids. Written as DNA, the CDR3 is TGTGCCAGCAGCTCCGCTAGCGTTCCCTACAATGAGCAGTTCTTC. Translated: CASSSASVPYNEQFF. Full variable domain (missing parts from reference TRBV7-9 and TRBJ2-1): DTGVSQNPRHKITKRGQNVTFRCDPISEHNRLYWYRQTLGQGPEFLTYFQNEAQLEKSRLLSDRFSAERPKGSFSTLEIQRTEQGDSAMYLCASSSASVPYNEQFFGPGTRLTVL.

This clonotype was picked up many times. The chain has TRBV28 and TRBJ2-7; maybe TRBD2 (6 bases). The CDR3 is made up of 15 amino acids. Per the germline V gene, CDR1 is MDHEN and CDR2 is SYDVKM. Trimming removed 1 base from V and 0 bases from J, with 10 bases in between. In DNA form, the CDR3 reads TGTGCCAGCAGTTTATTGGGGACTTTCTCCTACGAGCAGTACTTC. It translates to CASSLLGTFSYEQYF.

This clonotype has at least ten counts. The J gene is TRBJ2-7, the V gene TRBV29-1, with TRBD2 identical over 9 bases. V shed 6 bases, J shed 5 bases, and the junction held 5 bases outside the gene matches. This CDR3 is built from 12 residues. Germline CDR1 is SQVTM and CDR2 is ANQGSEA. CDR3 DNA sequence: TGCAGCGTGCTTAGCGGGAGCGACGAGCAGTACTTC. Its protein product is CSVLSGSDEQYF.

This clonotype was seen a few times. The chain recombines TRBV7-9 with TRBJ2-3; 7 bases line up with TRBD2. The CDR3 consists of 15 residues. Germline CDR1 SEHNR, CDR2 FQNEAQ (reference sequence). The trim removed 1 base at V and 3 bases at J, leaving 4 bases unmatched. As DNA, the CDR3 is TGTGCCAGCAGCTTAGACCTAGCGGTAACAGATACGCAGTATTTT. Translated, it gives CASSLDLAVTDTQYF.

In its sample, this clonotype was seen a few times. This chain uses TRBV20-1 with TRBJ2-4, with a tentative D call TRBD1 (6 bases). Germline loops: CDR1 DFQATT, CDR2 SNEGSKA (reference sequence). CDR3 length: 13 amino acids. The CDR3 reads CSEAGQTKNIQYF. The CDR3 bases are TGCAGCGAAGCAGGACAGACCAAAAACATTCAGTACTTC.

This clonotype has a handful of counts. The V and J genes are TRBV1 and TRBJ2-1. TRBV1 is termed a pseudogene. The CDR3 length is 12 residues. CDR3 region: CVGGSSYNEQFF. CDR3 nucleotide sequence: TGCGTTGGAGGGAGCTCCTACAATGAGCAGTTCTTC.